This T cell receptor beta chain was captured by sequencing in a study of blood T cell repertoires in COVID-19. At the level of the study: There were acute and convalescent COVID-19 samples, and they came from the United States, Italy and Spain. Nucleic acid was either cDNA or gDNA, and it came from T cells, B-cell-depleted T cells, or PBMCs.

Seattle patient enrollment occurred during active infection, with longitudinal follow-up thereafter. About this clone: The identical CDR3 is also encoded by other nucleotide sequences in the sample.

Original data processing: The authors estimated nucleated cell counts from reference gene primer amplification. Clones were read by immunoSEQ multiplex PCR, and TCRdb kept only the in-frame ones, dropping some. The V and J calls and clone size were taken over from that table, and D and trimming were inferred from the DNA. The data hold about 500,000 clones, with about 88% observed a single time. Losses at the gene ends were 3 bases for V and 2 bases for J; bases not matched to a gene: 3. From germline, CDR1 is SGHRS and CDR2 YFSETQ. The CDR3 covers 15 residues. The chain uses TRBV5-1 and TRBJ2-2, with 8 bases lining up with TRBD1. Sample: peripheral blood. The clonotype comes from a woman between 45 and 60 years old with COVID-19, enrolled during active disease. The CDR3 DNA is TGCGCCAGCAGCTCGACAGGGGCAAACACCGGGGAGCTGTTTTTT. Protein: CASSSTGANTGELFF.